One sample yielded the 15 T cell receptor beta chains listed below, sequenced in a study of post-analysis software for immune sequencing data. Study-level results: Controls had lower frequencies than patients of a handful of TRBV segments, which included TRBV5-6, TRBV5-1 and TRBV20-1.

No antigen has been assigned to these receptors. cDNA libraries for TCR beta contained unique molecular identifiers. TCRdb reanalysed the PCR reads using MiXCR and keeps one entry per CDR3 protein. The top ten clones hold roughly 1.6% of a sample with over 150,000 distinct CDR3 sequences, approximately 30% of them seen once. Sequencing was carried out using blood. The receptors come from a girl under 18 with multiple sclerosis.

The rearrangement joins TRBV5-1 to TRBJ2-7; 8 bases line up with TRBD2. CDR3 size: 15 residues. Germline loops: CDR1 SGHRS, CDR2 YFSETQ. V trimming: 7 bases; J trimming: 0 bases; junction bases outside the gene matches: 9. CDR3 bases: TGCGCCAGCGCAGAAGCGGGAGCGGTCTCCTACGAGCAGTACTTC. It specifies CASAEAGAVSYEQYF.

This clonotype occurred many times. The gene calls are TRBV6-1 and TRBJ2-2; no clear D. V lost 0 bases and J 9 bases, leaving 5 bases between the germline ends. The CDR3 length is 12 residues. Germline V CDR1 and CDR2: MNHNS, SASEGT. This CDR3 is CASSEAPRELFF. CDR3 nucleotide sequence: TGTGCCAGCAGTGAAGCGCCAAGGGAGCTGTTTTTT.

This clonotype was seen repeatedly, ten times or more. The chain uses TRBV6-1 and TRBJ2-3; TRBD2 matches at 7 bases. The CDR3 has 16 residues. With V trimmed by 4 bases and J by 2 bases, 9 bases remained unmatched. Germline V CDR1 and CDR2: MNHNS, SASEGT. The CDR3 loop reads CASSAQRDYTTDTQYF. The CDR3 nucleotides read TGTGCCAGCAGTGCCCAGAGGGACTACACCACAGATACGCAGTATTTT.

This clonotype was picked up a small number of times. CDR3 DNA sequence: TGCGCCAGCAGCCCGGTCGCCCATCCAGCTGAAAAACTGTTTTTT. This gives the protein CASSPVAHPAEKLFF. The gene calls are TRBV5-1 and TRBJ1-4; D gene uncertain. Germline values: CDR1 SGHRS, CDR2 YFSETQ. The ends were cut back, 4 bases at V and 7 bases at J, with 17 bases in the middle. There are 15 residues in the CDR3.

This rearrangement joins TRBV12-3 or TRBV12-4 to TRBJ1-4; D possibly corresponds to TRBD1 (5 bases). The germline V and J ends were trimmed by 4 bases and 4 bases, with 16 bases remaining between them. CDR3 length: 16 amino acids. Here the CDR3 DNA reads TGTGCCAGCAGTTCGGAAAAAGACAGTTATAATGAAAAACTGTTTTTT. It encodes CASSSEKDSYNEKLFF.

The chain couples TRBV5-1 to TRBJ2-5; 7 nucleotides line up with TRBD1. Per germline, CDR1 SGHRS and CDR2 YFSETQ. CDR3 length: 15 amino acids. V trimming: 1 base; J trimming: 3 bases; junction bases outside the gene matches: 6. In nucleotides, the CDR3 is TGCGCCAGCAGCTTGCGGACAGGAGGAGAAGAGACCCAGTACTTC. Residues: CASSLRTGGEETQYF. Together with reference TRBV5-1 and TRBJ2-5, the CDR3 gives the full variable domain: KAGVTQTPRYLIKTRGQQVTLSCSPISGHRSVSWYQQTPGQGLQFLFEYFSETQRNKGNFPGRFSGRQFSNSRSEMNVSTLELGDSALYLCASSLRTGGEETQYFGPGTRLLVL.

This clonotype turned up a few times. The V call is TRBV25-1, the J call TRBJ2-1, with a weak D call TRBD2 (6 bases). Germline-derived CDR1 and CDR2 are MGHDK and SYGVNS. Deletions cut 3 bases from V and 5 bases from J, with 17 bases between. The CDR3 has 16 residues. Written as DNA, the CDR3 is TGTGCCAGCAGTGACCCCGGGTCCGGGGGAAACAATGAGCAGTTCTTC. It specifies CASSDPGSGGNNEQFF. The whole variable domain, remainder taken from reference TRBV25-1 and TRBJ2-1, is EADIYQTPRYLVIGTGKKITLECSQTMGHDKMYWYQQDPGMELHLIHYSYGVNSTEKGDLSSESTVSRIRTEHFPLTLESARPSHTSQYLCASSDPGSGGNNEQFFGPGTRLTVL.

This rearrangement joins TRBV27 to TRBJ2-3; D call uncertain. V was shortened by 5 bases and J by 6 bases, with 15 bases between the two germline ends. Germline CDR1 MNHEY, CDR2 SMNVEV (reference sequence). The CDR3 runs 14 residues. The CDR3 sequence is CASSVTQASDTQYF. In DNA form, the CDR3 reads TGTGCCAGCAGTGTAACGCAAGCGAGCGATACGCAGTATTTT.

This clonotype has only a few counts. This chain joins TRBV6-4 and TRBJ1-6; TRBD1 matches at 12 bases. Germline lookup yields CDR1 MRHNA and CDR2 SNTAGT. The CDR3 is made up of 14 amino acids. Trimming took 3 bases from V and 10 from J; bases not matched to a gene: 1. The CDR3 spells CASSEGQGASPLHF. In DNA form, the CDR3 reads TGTGCCAGCAGTGAGGGACAGGGGGCATCACCCCTCCACTTT.

To note about this clonotype: Possible read error: a much larger clone is one base away. The chain joins TRBV7-9 to TRBJ2-7; D may match TRBD1 or TRBD2 (5 bases each). Germline V gene lookup returns CDR1 SEHNR and CDR2 FQNEAQ (reference sequence). There are 13 residues in the CDR3. The CDR3 reads CTSSSEGPYEQYF. The DNA for the CDR3 is TGTACCAGCAGCTCCGAGGGGCCCTACGAGCAGTACTTC. Drawing the rest from reference TRBV7-9 and TRBJ2-7, the complete variable domain is DTGVSQNPRHKITKRGQNVTFRCDPISEHNRLYWYRQTLGQGPEFLTYFQNEAQLEKSRLLSDRFSAERPKGSFSTLEIQRTEQGDSAMYLCTSSSEGPYEQYFGPGTRLTVT.

In the case of this clonotype: Being one base from a much bigger clone, this may be a read error. This chain links TRBV24-1 with TRBJ2-5; tentatively, D is TRBD1 or TRBD2 (6 bases each). CDR3 length equals 15 residues. Trimming left V 4 bases short and J 5 bases short, with 16 bases between. CDR1 KGHDR and CDR2 SFDVKD come from the germline V gene. CDR3 sequence: CATSDGGGGTETQYF. The CDR3 DNA is TGTGCCACCAGTGACGGGGGCGGAGGCACGGAGACCCAGTACTTC.

On this clonotype itself: The junction departs from the called germline gene at one end, perhaps through a read error. The rearrangement uses TRBV11-2 and TRBJ2-1; D is possibly TRBD2 (6 bases). CDR3 length: 15 amino acids. Looked up from germline, CDR1 is SGHAT and CDR2 is FQNNGV. The CDR3 DNA reads as TGTGCCAGCAGCTTAGAACTGGAGGGCTACGATGAGCAGTTCTTC. Translation: CASSLELEGYDEQFF.

This clonotype was counted at least ten times. V usage is TRBV20-1 and J usage is TRBJ2-7; 7 bases line up with TRBD2. Germline CDR1 DFQATT, CDR2 SNEGSKA (reference sequence). V shed 5 bases, J shed 3 bases, and the junction held 7 bases outside the gene matches. This CDR3 spans 13 amino acids. The CDR3 loop reads CSASPSGDYEQYF. The CDR3 nucleotides are TGCAGTGCTTCGCCTAGCGGAGACTACGAGCAGTACTTC.

Ten or more counts support this clonotype. The chain employs TRBV12-3 or TRBV12-4 and TRBJ2-7; D unclear. This CDR3 has 12 residues. V dropped 4 bases and J dropped 9 bases, with 13 bases sitting between them. CDR3 residues: CASSSDPPVQYF. The CDR3 coding sequence is TGTGCCAGCAGTTCGGACCCACCGGTGCAGTACTTC.

The V gene is TRBV5-1, the J gene TRBJ2-3; TRBD1 agrees at 7 bases. Germline V gives CDR1 SGHRS, CDR2 YFSETQ. This CDR3 has 15 residues. J was trimmed by 5 bases and V by 4 bases; bases with no gene match: 10. Here the CDR3 reads CASSLGQAVGDTQYF. In nucleotides, the CDR3 is TGCGCCAGCAGCCTCGGACAGGCGGTCGGAGATACGCAGTATTTT.